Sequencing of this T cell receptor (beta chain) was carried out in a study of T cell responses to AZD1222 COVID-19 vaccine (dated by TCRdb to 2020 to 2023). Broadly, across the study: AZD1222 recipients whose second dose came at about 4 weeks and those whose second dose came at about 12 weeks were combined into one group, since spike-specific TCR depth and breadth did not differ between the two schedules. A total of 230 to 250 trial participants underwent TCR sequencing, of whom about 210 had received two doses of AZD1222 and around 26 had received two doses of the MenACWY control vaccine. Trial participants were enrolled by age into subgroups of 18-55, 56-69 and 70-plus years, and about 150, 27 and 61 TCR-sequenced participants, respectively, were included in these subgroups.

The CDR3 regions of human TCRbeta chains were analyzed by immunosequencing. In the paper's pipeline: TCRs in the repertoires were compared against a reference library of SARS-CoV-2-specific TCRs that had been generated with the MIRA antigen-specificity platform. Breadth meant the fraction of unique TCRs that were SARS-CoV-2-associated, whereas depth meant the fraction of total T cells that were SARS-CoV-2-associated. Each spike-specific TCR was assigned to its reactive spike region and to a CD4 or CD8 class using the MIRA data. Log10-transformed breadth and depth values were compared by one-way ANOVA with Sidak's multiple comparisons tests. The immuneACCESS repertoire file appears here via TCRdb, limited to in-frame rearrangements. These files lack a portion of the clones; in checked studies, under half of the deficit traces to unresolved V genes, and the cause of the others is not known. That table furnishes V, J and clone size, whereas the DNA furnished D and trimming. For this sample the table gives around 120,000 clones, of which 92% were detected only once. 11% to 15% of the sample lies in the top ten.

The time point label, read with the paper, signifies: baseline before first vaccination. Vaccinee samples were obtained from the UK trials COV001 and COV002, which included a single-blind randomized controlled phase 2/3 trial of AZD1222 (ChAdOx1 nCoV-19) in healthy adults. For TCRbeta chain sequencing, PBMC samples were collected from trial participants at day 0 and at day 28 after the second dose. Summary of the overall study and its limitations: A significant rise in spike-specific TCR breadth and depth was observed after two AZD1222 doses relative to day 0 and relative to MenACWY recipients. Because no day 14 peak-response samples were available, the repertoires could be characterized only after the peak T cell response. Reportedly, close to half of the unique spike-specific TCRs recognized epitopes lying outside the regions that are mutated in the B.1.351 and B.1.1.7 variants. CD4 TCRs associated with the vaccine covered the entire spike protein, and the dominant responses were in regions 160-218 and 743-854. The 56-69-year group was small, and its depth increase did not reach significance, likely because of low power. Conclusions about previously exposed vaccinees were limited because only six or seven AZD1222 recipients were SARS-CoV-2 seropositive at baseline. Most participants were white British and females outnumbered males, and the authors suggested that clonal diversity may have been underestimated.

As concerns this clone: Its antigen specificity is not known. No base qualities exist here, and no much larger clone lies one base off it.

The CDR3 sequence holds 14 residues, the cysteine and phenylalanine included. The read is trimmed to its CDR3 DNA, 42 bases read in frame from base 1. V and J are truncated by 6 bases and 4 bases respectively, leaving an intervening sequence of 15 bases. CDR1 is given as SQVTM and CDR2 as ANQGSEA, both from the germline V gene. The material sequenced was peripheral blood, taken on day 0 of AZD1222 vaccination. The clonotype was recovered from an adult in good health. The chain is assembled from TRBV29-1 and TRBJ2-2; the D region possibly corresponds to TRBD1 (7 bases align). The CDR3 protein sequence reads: CSVRRDSITGELFF. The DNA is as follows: TGCAGCGTCCGGCGGGACAGCATCACCGGGGAGCTGTTTTTT.